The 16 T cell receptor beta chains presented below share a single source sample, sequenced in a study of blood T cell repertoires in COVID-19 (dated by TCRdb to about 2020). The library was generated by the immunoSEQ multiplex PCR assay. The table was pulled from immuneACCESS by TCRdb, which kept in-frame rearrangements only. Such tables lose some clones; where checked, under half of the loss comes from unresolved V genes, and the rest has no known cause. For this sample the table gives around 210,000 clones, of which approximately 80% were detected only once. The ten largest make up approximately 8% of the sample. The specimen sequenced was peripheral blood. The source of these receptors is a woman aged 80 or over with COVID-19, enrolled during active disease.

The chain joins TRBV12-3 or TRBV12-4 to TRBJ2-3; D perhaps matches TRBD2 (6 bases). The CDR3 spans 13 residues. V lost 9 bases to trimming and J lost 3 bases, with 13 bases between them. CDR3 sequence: CASLPAGTDTQYF. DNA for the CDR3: TGTGCCAGTCTCCCCGCGGGGACAGATACGCAGTATTTT.

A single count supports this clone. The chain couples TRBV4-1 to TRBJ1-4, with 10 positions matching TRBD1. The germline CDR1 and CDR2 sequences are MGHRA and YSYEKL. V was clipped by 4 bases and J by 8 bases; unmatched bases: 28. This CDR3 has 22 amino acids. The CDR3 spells CASSLPIIPRDRGRELWEKLFF. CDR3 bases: TGCGCCAGCAGCCTACCCATAATTCCTCGTGACAGGGGGCGCGAGTTGTGGGAAAAACTGTTTTTT.

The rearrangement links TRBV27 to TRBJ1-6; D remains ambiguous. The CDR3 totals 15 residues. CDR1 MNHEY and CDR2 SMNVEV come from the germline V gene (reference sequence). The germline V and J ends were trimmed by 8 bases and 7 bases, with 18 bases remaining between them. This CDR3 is CASQKEEKRNSPLHF. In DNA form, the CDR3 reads TGTGCCAGCCAGAAGGAGGAAAAGCGAAATTCACCCCTCCACTTT.

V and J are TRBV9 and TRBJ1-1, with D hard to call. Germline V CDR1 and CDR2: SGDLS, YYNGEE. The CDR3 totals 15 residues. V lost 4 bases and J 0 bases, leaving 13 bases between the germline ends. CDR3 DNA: TGTGCCAGCAGCCACGGAGATTCTTTGAACACTGAAGCTTTCTTT. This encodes CASSHGDSLNTEAFF.

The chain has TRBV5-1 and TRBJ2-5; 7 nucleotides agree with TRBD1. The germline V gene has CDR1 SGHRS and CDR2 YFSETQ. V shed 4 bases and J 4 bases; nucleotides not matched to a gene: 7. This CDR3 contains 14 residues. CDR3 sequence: CASSNRGDRETQYF. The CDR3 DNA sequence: TGCGCCAGCAGCAACAGGGGTGATAGAGAGACCCAGTACTTC.

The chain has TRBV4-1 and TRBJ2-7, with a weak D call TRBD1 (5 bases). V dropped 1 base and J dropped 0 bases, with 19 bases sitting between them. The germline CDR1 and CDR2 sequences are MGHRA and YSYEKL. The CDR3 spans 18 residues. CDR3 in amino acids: CASSQAGLAGHTSYEQYF. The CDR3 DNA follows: TGCGCCAGCAGCCAAGCGGGTTTAGCAGGACACACCTCCTACGAGCAGTACTTC.

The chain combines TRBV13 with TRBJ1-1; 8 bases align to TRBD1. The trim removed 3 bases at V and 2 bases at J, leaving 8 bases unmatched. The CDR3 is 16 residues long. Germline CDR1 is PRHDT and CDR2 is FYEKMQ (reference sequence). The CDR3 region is CASSFRRTGSNTEAFF. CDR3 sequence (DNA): TGTGCCAGCAGCTTCCGAAGGACAGGGAGTAACACTGAAGCTTTCTTT.

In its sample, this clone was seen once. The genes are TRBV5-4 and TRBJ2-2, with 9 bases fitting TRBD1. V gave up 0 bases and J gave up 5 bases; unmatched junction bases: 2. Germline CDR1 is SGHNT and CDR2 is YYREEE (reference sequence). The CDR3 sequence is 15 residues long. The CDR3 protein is CASSLDRGPTGELFF. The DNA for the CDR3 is TGTGCCAGCAGCTTGGACAGGGGGCCAACCGGGGAGCTGTTTTTT.

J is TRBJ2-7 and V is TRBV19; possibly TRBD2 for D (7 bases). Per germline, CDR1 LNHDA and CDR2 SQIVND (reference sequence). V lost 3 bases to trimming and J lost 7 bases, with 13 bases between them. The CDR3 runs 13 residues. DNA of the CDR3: TGTGCCAGTAGTATTCGGGGGGCCCCGGAGCAGTACTTC. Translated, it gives CASSIRGAPEQYF.

The chain's CDR3 is CASSAQPGGAFF. CDR3 nucleotide sequence: TGTGCCAGTAGTGCCCAACCGGGAGGAGCTTTCTTT. The rearrangement joins TRBV19 to TRBJ1-1, with unresolved D. The length of the CDR3 is 12 residues. Germline V CDR1 and CDR2: LNHDA, SQIVND (reference sequence). The V end was cut by 5 bases, the J end by 10 bases, with 14 bases between. Full variable domain (remainder filled in from reference TRBV19 and TRBJ1-1): DGGITQSPKYLFRKEGQNVTLSCEQNLNHDAMYWYRQDPGQGLRLIYYSQIVNDFQKGDIAEGYSVSREKKESFPLTVTSAQKNPTAFYLCASSAQPGGAFFGQGTRLTVV.

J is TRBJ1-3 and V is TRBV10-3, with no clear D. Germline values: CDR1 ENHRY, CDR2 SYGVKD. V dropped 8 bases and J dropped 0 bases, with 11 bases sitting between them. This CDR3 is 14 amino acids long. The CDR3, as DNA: TGTGCCATCGGAGGTTCTCTCTCTGGAAACACCATATATTTT. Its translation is CAIGGSLSGNTIYF.

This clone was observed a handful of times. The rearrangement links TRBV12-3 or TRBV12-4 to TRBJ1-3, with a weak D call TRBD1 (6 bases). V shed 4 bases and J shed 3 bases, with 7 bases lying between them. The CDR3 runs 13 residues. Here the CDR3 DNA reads TGTGCCAGCAGTTCAGGGGTTGGAAACACCATATATTTT. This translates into CASSSGVGNTIYF.

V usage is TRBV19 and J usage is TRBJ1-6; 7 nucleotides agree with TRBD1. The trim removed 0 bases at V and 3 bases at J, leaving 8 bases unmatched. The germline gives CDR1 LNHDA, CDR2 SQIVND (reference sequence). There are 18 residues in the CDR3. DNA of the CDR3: TGTGCCAGTAGTATAGACGCCCGAGGGGGCCTCTATAATTCACCCCTCCACTTT. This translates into CASSIDARGGLYNSPLHF.

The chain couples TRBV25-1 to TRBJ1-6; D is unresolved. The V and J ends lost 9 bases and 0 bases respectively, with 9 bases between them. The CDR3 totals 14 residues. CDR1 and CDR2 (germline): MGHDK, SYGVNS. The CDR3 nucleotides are TGTGCCAGTCAGGCCAGCTCCTATAATTCACCCCTCCACTTT. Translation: CASQASSYNSPLHF.

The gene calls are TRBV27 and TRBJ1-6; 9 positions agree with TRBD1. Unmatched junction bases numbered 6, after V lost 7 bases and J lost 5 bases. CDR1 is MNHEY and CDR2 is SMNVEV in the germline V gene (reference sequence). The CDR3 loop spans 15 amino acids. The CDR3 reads CASKGQGDHNSPLHF. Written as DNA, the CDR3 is TGTGCCAGCAAGGGACAGGGTGATCATAATTCACCCCTCCACTTT.

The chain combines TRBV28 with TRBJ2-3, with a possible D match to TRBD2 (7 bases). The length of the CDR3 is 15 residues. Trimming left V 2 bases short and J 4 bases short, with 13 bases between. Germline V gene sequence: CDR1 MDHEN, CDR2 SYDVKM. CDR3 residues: CASSLGGARADTQYF. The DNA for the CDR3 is TGTGCCAGCAGTTTAGGGGGGGCGCGCGCAGATACGCAGTATTTT.